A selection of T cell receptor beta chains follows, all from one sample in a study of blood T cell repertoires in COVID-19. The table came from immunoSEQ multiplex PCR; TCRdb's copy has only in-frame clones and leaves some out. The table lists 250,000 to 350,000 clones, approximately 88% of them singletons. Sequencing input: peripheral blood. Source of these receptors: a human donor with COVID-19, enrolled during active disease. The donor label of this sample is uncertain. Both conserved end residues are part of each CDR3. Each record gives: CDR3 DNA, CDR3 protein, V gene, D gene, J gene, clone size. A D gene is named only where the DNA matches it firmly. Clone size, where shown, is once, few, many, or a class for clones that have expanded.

CDR3nt: TGCGCCAGCAGCTTGGAGTCTAGTCCACGCAATGAGCAGTTCTTC
CDR3aa: CASSLESSPRNEQFF
v_gene: TRBV5-1
d_gene: NA
j_gene: TRBJ2-1
abundance: NA

CDR3nt: TGTGCCAGCACCCTATCCGGGACAGCGGGCACTGAAGCTTTCTTT
CDR3aa: CASTLSGTAGTEAFF
v_gene: TRBV27
d_gene: TRBD1
j_gene: TRBJ1-1
abundance: NA

CDR3nt: TGTGCCAGCAGCTTAGTCGGTTGGCTAGCGGGAGATAAAACCGGGGAGCTGTTTTTT
CDR3aa: CASSLVGWLAGDKTGELFF
v_gene: TRBV7-6
d_gene: TRBD2
j_gene: TRBJ2-2
abundance: NA

CDR3nt: TGTGCCAGCAGCTCCCGAAGGGGAGGCGAGACCCAGTACTTC
CDR3aa: CASSSRRGGETQYF
v_gene: TRBV11-1
d_gene: NA
j_gene: TRBJ2-5
abundance: NA

CDR3nt: TGTGCCAGCAGCCTCCGGGGGGATAGCACCGGGGAGCTGTTTTTT
CDR3aa: CASSLRGDSTGELFF
v_gene: TRBV11-2
d_gene: TRBD2
j_gene: TRBJ2-2
abundance: NA

CDR3nt: TGTGCCTGGGAGCCGAACAGGGGTTCGGATGGCTACACCTTC
CDR3aa: CAWEPNRGSDGYTF
v_gene: TRBV30
d_gene: TRBD1
j_gene: TRBJ1-2
abundance: NA

CDR3nt: TGTGCCAGCAGCGCTGGACTCCCGTTCACAGATACGCAGTATTTT
CDR3aa: CASSAGLPFTDTQYF
v_gene: TRBV11-3
d_gene: NA
j_gene: TRBJ2-3
abundance: once

CDR3nt: TGTGCCAGCAGCTTTTCGGGAGGGGAGCTGTTTTTT
CDR3aa: CASSFSGGELFF
v_gene: TRBV7-9
d_gene: NA
j_gene: TRBJ2-2
abundance: once

CDR3nt: TGTGCCAGCACCAAGGACGGGGGGACCACCGGGGAGCTGTTTTTT
CDR3aa: CASTKDGGTTGELFF
v_gene: TRBV11-3
d_gene: TRBD2
j_gene: TRBJ2-2
abundance: NA

CDR3nt: TGTGCCTGGAGTTTTAACATCGTGAATGAGCAGTTCTTC
CDR3aa: CAWSFNIVNEQFF
v_gene: TRBV30
d_gene: NA
j_gene: TRBJ2-1
abundance: NA

CDR3nt: TGCGCCAGCAGCCAAGCTCATCCGCGGGGGGTTAATTCACCCCTCCACTTT
CDR3aa: CASSQAHPRGVNSPLHF
v_gene: TRBV4-1
d_gene: NA
j_gene: TRBJ1-6
abundance: once

CDR3nt: TGTGCCAGTAGTACGACTAGCGAGGCCTCCTACGAGCAGTACTTC
CDR3aa: CASSTTSEASYEQYF
v_gene: TRBV19
d_gene: TRBD2
j_gene: TRBJ2-7
abundance: NA

CDR3nt: TGTGCCAGCAGCTTGAAGGAGCTCGGGATTAATGAAAAACTGTTTTTT
CDR3aa: CASSLKELGINEKLFF
v_gene: TRBV5-6
d_gene: NA
j_gene: TRBJ1-4
abundance: many

CDR3nt: TGTGCCAGCAGTTTAAAGCCAGAGACCCAGTACTTC
CDR3aa: CASSLKPETQYF
v_gene: TRBV28
d_gene: NA
j_gene: TRBJ2-5
abundance: NA

CDR3nt: TGTGCCAGCAGCTTAGTAGGACAGAGATACTATGGCTACACCTTC
CDR3aa: CASSLVGQRYYGYTF
v_gene: TRBV7-9
d_gene: NA
j_gene: TRBJ1-2
abundance: NA

CDR3nt: TGTGCCAGCAGCACCTTCGGCGAGCAGTACTTC
CDR3aa: CASSTFGEQYF
v_gene: TRBV5-5
d_gene: NA
j_gene: TRBJ2-7
abundance: NA

CDR3nt: TGTGCCACCGCGACAGGGGGTTTTTCCTACGAGCAGTACTTC
CDR3aa: CATATGGFSYEQYF
v_gene: TRBV27
d_gene: TRBD1
j_gene: TRBJ2-7
abundance: NA

CDR3nt: TGTGCCAGCAGCCAAGGGGAGGGGACGCAGTATTTT
CDR3aa: CASSQGEGTQYF
v_gene: TRBV3-1/TRBV3-2
d_gene: TRBD2
j_gene: TRBJ2-3
abundance: NA

CDR3nt: TGTGCCAGCAGCTATACAGGGTCGGGAGGCTACACCTTC
CDR3aa: CASSYTGSGGYTF
v_gene: TRBV12-3/TRBV12-4
d_gene: NA
j_gene: TRBJ1-2
abundance: NA

CDR3nt: TGTGCCAGCAGCTCCGACGAGGCTAGCGGCTTCTACGAGCAGTACTTC
CDR3aa: CASSSDEASGFYEQYF
v_gene: TRBV11-1
d_gene: TRBD2
j_gene: TRBJ2-7
abundance: once

CDR3nt: TGTGCCTCCCGGGACAGTGATCAGCCCCAGCATTTT
CDR3aa: CASRDSDQPQHF
v_gene: TRBV10-3
d_gene: TRBD1
j_gene: TRBJ1-5
abundance: NA

CDR3nt: TGCAGTGCTAGTTTACACCACAACTATGGCTACACCTTC
CDR3aa: CSASLHHNYGYTF
v_gene: TRBV20-1
d_gene: NA
j_gene: TRBJ1-2
abundance: few

CDR3nt: TGTGCCAGTAGTGGCGGGACTCGCGGCACAGATACGCAGTATTTT
CDR3aa: CASSGGTRGTDTQYF
v_gene: TRBV19
d_gene: NA
j_gene: TRBJ2-3
abundance: NA

CDR3nt: TGTGCCAGCAGCTTGGGAGGCAGGGGCGCGGTGGATGATGGCTACACCTTC
CDR3aa: CASSLGGRGAVDDGYTF
v_gene: TRBV5-6
d_gene: NA
j_gene: TRBJ1-2
abundance: NA

CDR3nt: TGTGCCAGTAGTATAAAAGGGGATGCGGATGAAAAACTGTTTTTT
CDR3aa: CASSIKGDADEKLFF
v_gene: TRBV19
d_gene: NA
j_gene: TRBJ1-4
abundance: NA

CDR3nt: TGTGCCAGCAGCTTCGGACAGGGGGCATCGTACGAGCAGTACTTC
CDR3aa: CASSFGQGASYEQYF
v_gene: TRBV7-3
d_gene: TRBD1
j_gene: TRBJ2-7
abundance: NA

CDR3nt: TGTGCCAGCAGCCCTCAGGGGGTCGTAGCCTTTGGGGCCAACGTCCTGACTTTC
CDR3aa: CASSPQGVVAFGANVLTF
v_gene: TRBV28
d_gene: TRBD1
j_gene: TRBJ2-6
abundance: NA

CDR3nt: TGCGCCAGCAGCTTGGGGGACTCTTCTTACAATGAGCAGTTCTTC
CDR3aa: CASSLGDSSYNEQFF
v_gene: TRBV5-1
d_gene: NA
j_gene: TRBJ2-1
abundance: NA

CDR3nt: TGTGCCAGCAGCTCGACTAGTCCCTACAATGAGCAGTTCTTC
CDR3aa: CASSSTSPYNEQFF
v_gene: TRBV7-2
d_gene: NA
j_gene: TRBJ2-1
abundance: NA

CDR3nt: TGTGCCAGTAGTATCCGGCCGACGGGGAACACTGAAGCTTTCTTT
CDR3aa: CASSIRPTGNTEAFF
v_gene: TRBV19
d_gene: NA
j_gene: TRBJ1-1
abundance: few

CDR3nt: TGTGCCAGCAGCCCTAACAGGGCCCCTGGGGCCAACGTCCTGACTTTC
CDR3aa: CASSPNRAPGANVLTF
v_gene: TRBV11-3
d_gene: NA
j_gene: TRBJ2-6
abundance: once

CDR3nt: TGTGCCAGCAGTTACTCCTACGACAGGACCAGCTCCTACGAGCAGTACTTC
CDR3aa: CASSYSYDRTSSYEQYF
v_gene: TRBV6-2/TRBV6-3
d_gene: NA
j_gene: TRBJ2-7
abundance: once

CDR3nt: TGTGCCAGCAGCCCGTGGTCTTTAGCGGGAGGAGATATCGATACGCAGTATTTT
CDR3aa: CASSPWSLAGGDIDTQYF
v_gene: TRBV4-2
d_gene: TRBD2
j_gene: TRBJ2-3
abundance: NA

CDR3nt: TGCGCCAGCAGCGTGCAAGCGGGAGGGGGCACAGATACGCAGTATTTT
CDR3aa: CASSVQAGGGTDTQYF
v_gene: TRBV5-1
d_gene: TRBD2
j_gene: TRBJ2-3
abundance: NA

CDR3nt: TGTGCCAGCAGCTTAGGGGTGGGTCAGGGGGCAGGAGATACGCAGTATTTT
CDR3aa: CASSLGVGQGAGDTQYF
v_gene: TRBV11-2
d_gene: TRBD1
j_gene: TRBJ2-3
abundance: NA

CDR3nt: TGTGCCAGCAGTTTAGGACAGGACAACTATGGCTACACCTTC
CDR3aa: CASSLGQDNYGYTF
v_gene: TRBV28
d_gene: TRBD1
j_gene: TRBJ1-2
abundance: once

CDR3nt: TGTGCCAGCAGCAAATGGGGGGAGTCGGGTGTTCAGAACACTGAAGCTTTCTTT
CDR3aa: CASSKWGESGVQNTEAFF
v_gene: TRBV21-1
d_gene: NA
j_gene: TRBJ1-1
abundance: NA

CDR3nt: TGTGCCAGCGGGCACAGGGGGCAAAAAATGGCTGAAGCTTTCTTT
CDR3aa: CASGHRGQKMAEAFF
v_gene: TRBV28
d_gene: TRBD1
j_gene: TRBJ1-1
abundance: NA

CDR3nt: TGCGCCAGCAGACCCTCGGGACAGGGGAGCTATGGCTACACCTTC
CDR3aa: CASRPSGQGSYGYTF
v_gene: TRBV23-1
d_gene: TRBD1
j_gene: TRBJ1-2
abundance: NA

CDR3nt: TGTGCCAGCTCTATAGGACAGGATAATGAAAAACTGTTTTTT
CDR3aa: CASSIGQDNEKLFF
v_gene: TRBV18
d_gene: TRBD1
j_gene: TRBJ1-4
abundance: NA

CDR3nt: TGTGCCAGCAGCTTGGGTGGAGGTACGCAGTATTTT
CDR3aa: CASSLGGGTQYF
v_gene: TRBV7-2
d_gene: NA
j_gene: TRBJ2-3
abundance: NA

CDR3nt: TGTGCCAGAACCAAGCCGGGACAGGGTACCGAGGCCAAAAACATTCAGTACTTC
CDR3aa: CARTKPGQGTEAKNIQYF
v_gene: TRBV7-5
d_gene: NA
j_gene: TRBJ2-4
abundance: NA

CDR3nt: TGTGCCAGCAGGAGAGAGCAGGGGGGCTACGAGCAGTACTTC
CDR3aa: CASRREQGGYEQYF
v_gene: TRBV28
d_gene: NA
j_gene: TRBJ2-7
abundance: few

CDR3nt: TGTGCCAGCAGCCAGCAGACAGGGGTGGGCACTGAAGCTTTCTTT
CDR3aa: CASSQQTGVGTEAFF
v_gene: TRBV14
d_gene: TRBD1
j_gene: TRBJ1-1
abundance: once

CDR3nt: TGTGCCAGTAGTACCGCCCGGGGGGCCGGCGGAGGCTACACCTTC
CDR3aa: CASSTARGAGGGYTF
v_gene: TRBV19
d_gene: NA
j_gene: TRBJ1-2
abundance: NA

CDR3nt: TGTGCCAGCAGTATCCCCCAGGGAGGAAAACTGTTTTTT
CDR3aa: CASSIPQGGKLFF
v_gene: TRBV25-1
d_gene: NA
j_gene: TRBJ1-4
abundance: NA

CDR3nt: TGTGCCAGCAGTCAGGACAGGGAGGGCTGGAACACTGAAGCTTTCTTT
CDR3aa: CASSQDREGWNTEAFF
v_gene: TRBV6-6
d_gene: TRBD1
j_gene: TRBJ1-1
abundance: NA

CDR3nt: TGTGCCAGTAGTACCAGACAGGTCAATCAGCCCCAGCATTTT
CDR3aa: CASSTRQVNQPQHF
v_gene: TRBV19
d_gene: NA
j_gene: TRBJ1-5
abundance: NA

CDR3nt: TGTGCCAGCAGCCGTATAGCGGGACTCTACAATGAGCAGTTCTTC
CDR3aa: CASSRIAGLYNEQFF
v_gene: TRBV7-3
d_gene: TRBD2
j_gene: TRBJ2-1
abundance: few

CDR3nt: TGTGCCAGCAGTTCATCGGGTTCCACCACAGATACGCAGTATTTT
CDR3aa: CASSSSGSTTDTQYF
v_gene: TRBV28
d_gene: NA
j_gene: TRBJ2-3
abundance: NA

CDR3nt: TGTGCCAGTAGTTTCTACATCAGGGACACGGGTGGCTACACCTTC
CDR3aa: CASSFYIRDTGGYTF
v_gene: TRBV19
d_gene: NA
j_gene: TRBJ1-2
abundance: NA

CDR3nt: TGTGCCACCGATTCAGGGAGGGTCTCTGGAAACACCATATATTTT
CDR3aa: CATDSGRVSGNTIYF
v_gene: TRBV28
d_gene: NA
j_gene: TRBJ1-3
abundance: NA

CDR3nt: TGTGCCAGCAGGCCCTCGGGGGCTGGGGCCAACGTCCTGACTTTC
CDR3aa: CASRPSGAGANVLTF
v_gene: TRBV2
d_gene: NA
j_gene: TRBJ2-6
abundance: NA

CDR3nt: TGTGCCAGCTCCCCCCAACAGGGGAACACTGAAGCTTTCTTT
CDR3aa: CASSPQQGNTEAFF
v_gene: TRBV2
d_gene: NA
j_gene: TRBJ1-1
abundance: NA

CDR3nt: TGTGCCTGGATGGGTAGCGGTCCCACTGAAGCTTTCTTT
CDR3aa: CAWMGSGPTEAFF
v_gene: TRBV30
d_gene: NA
j_gene: TRBJ1-1
abundance: NA